This T cell receptor (beta chain) stems from a study of beta chain features in type 1 diabetes. Study outcomes and limitations: Moderately but significantly shorter TCRB CDR3s were found in Type 1 diabetes patients in all four CD4+ subsets.

There are a few counts of this clone. Its antigen is as yet unknown. V gave up 0 bases and J gave up 0 bases, with 8 bases separating them. Germline loops: CDR1 SNHLY, CDR2 FYNNEI. The CDR3 sequence is 15 residues long. Expressed TCRB transcripts were sequenced because the entire RNA isolate underwent reverse transcription. Clones were sequenced by immunoSEQ multiplex PCR, and TCRdb holds only the in-frame ones, with some missing. This sample has over 300,000 clones; around 8.5% occur once, and the top ten carry 1%. This TCR was sampled from a young man with type 1 diabetes. The V call is TRBV2, the J call TRBJ1-1; the D gene is possibly TRBD1 (6 bases). Sequences were obtained from central memory CD4+ T cells from blood. CDR3 sequence reads: CASSEARGVNTEAFF. CDR3 coding DNA: TGTGCCAGCAGTGAAGCGAGGGGGGTGAACACTGAAGCTTTCTTT.